This note documents a single TCR beta chain sequence. The specificity of this receptor is unknown. Per-nucleotide qualities are absent, and no much larger clonotype sits a single base away. TCRbeta CDR3 regions were amplified from genomic DNA using the immunoSEQ Assay, a bias-controlled multiplex PCR. In the paper's pipeline: Within the assay, amplification of reference gene primers was used to estimate how many nucleated cells each sample contained. Sequence reads were collapsed and filtered to measure the absolute abundance of every unique TCRbeta CDR3 rearrangement. For each sample, productive Simpson clonality was calculated as the square root of Simpson's diversity index over productive rearrangements. TCRdb mirrors the immuneACCESS table, restricted to in-frame sequences. Some clones are absent from its copies; in checked studies, under half trace to an unresolved V gene, and the reason for the others is unknown. V and J calls and clone size are copied from that table; D and trimming were computed from the DNA. Here the sample has some 200,000 clones; 80% to 90% occur a single time. The top ten clones comprise roughly 4.5% of the sample.

This sample was included in a study of blood T cell repertoires in COVID-19 (dated by TCRdb to 2020 to 2022). Regarding the study in general: The collaborator samples originated in the United States, Italy and Spain and spanned the acute and convalescent phases of COVID-19. The prospective study material was composed of cDNA or gDNA derived from T cells, B-cell-depleted T cells, or PBMCs. Subjects who had been exposed to COVID-19, were actively infected with it, or had recovered from it provided the deeply sampled blood TCRbeta repertoires that made up the dataset. The repertoires were released in a freely available public database intended as a resource for research on the immune response to SARS-CoV-2. Samples were obtained from the ongoing ImmuneRACE study (first 160 participants) and from about 1,300 subjects provided by 6 global collaborators. Sample metadata almost always included a de-identified subject ID, COVID-19 status, age in years and sex. Where available, HLA class I and class II types were obtained from metadata supplied by the sample provider rather than from assay-based typing. The full study reports these points: Clinical and demographic metadata were provided uncurated, with the amount varying by source and participant.

Collaborating institutions collected whole blood in K2EDTA tubes following their own protocols. Collaborator samples were shipped for TCRbeta analysis as frozen whole blood, isolated PBMCs, or DNA extracted from either sample type. The specimen sequenced was peripheral blood. This TCR was sampled from a man aged 45-60 years with acute or convalescent COVID-19.

The CDR3: CASSSGQGKAKNIQYF. The DNA is TGTGCCAGCAGTTCGGGACAGGGGAAGGCCAAAAACATTCAGTACTTC. The chain is made from TRBV28 and TRBJ2-4, with 10 middle bases fitting TRBD1. V ends up 4 bases short and J 1 base short, with an unmatched junction base count of 4. The cysteine opens and the phenylalanine closes a CDR3 of 16 amino acids. Only the CDR3 part of the read is kept: 48 bases, read in frame from the first base. The germline V gene provides CDR1 MDHEN and CDR2 SYDVKM. Supplemented by the reference TRBV28 and TRBJ2-4 proteins around the CDR3, the complete variable domain is DVKVTQSSRYLVKRTGEKVFLECVQDMDHENMFWYRQDPGLGLRLIYFSYDVKMKEKGDIPEGYSVSREKKERFSLILESASTNQTSMYLCASSSGQGKAKNIQYFGAGTRLSVL.